The clone carrying this TCR beta chain was picked up a small number of times. What it binds is unknown. The data are from a study of T cells after yellow fever vaccination. Study-level points and caveats: It was a small share of clonotypes that appeared in both CD4 and CD8 compartments. The secondary response showed a weaker magnitude and a faster peak, day 5 versus 15. The bulk population could contribute abundant contaminating clonotypes to FACS-sorted repertoires.

TCRdb fed the 5' RACE reads into MiXCR, producing one record per CDR3 protein. Found here are hundreds of thousands of distinct CDR3 sequences, roughly 13% of them singletons; the top ten hold roughly an eighth. Looked up from germline, CDR1 is DFQATT and CDR2 is SNEGSKA (reference sequence). CDR3 size: 17 residues. The material was PBMCs, obtained on the day of the yellow fever booster vaccination. The clonotype was recovered from a man aged 25-40 years who received the YFV17D yellow fever vaccine. V gene TRBV20-1 combines with J gene TRBJ2-1; 12 nucleotides align to TRBD2. The CDR3 is CSHPKTTSGSAGNEQFF. The CDR3 DNA is TGCAGCCACCCCAAGACGACTAGCGGGAGTGCGGGGAATGAGCAGTTCTTC.